Listed below are T cell receptor beta chains from one sample, sequenced in a study of blood T cell repertoires in COVID-19. Assay: immunoSEQ multiplex PCR; the TCRdb copy retains only in-frame clones and omits some. Among 110,000 or so clones listed, 75% to 90% were seen once. The specimen sequenced was peripheral blood. The receptors come from a woman aged 45-59 years with acute or convalescent COVID-19. The CDR3 runs from the conserved cysteine through the conserved F or W. Fields, in order: clone size, J gene, D gene, V gene, CDR3 protein, CDR3 DNA. The D gene is left open where the match is weak. The size of a clone is reported for some rows only, either as once, few or many, or as a class for expanded clones.

clone_size: once
j_call: TRBJ2-7
d_call: NA
v_call: TRBV4-3
cdr3_aa: CASPNLTGHLLSYEQYF
cdr3_nt: TGCGCCAGCCCGAATCTCACAGGGCATCTACTCTCCTACGAGCAGTACTTC

clone_size: NA
j_call: TRBJ2-2
d_call: NA
v_call: TRBV10-1
cdr3_aa: CASDDRRIGELFF
cdr3_nt: TGCGCCAGCGATGATAGGAGGATCGGGGAGCTGTTTTTT

clone_size: NA
j_call: TRBJ2-1
d_call: NA
v_call: TRBV10-3
cdr3_aa: CATSGQSLKFF
cdr3_nt: TGTGCCACCTCCGGACAGTCCTTAAAGTTCTTC

clone_size: once
j_call: TRBJ1-4
d_call: TRBD1
v_call: TRBV19
cdr3_aa: CASRPDRTRTNEKLFF
cdr3_nt: TGTGCCAGTAGACCGGACAGGACACGAACTAATGAAAAACTGTTTTTT

clone_size: NA
j_call: TRBJ1-5
d_call: NA
v_call: TRBV7-2
cdr3_aa: CASSLAELVQPQHF
cdr3_nt: TGTGCCAGCAGCTTAGCAGAGCTAGTTCAGCCCCAGCATTTT

clone_size: NA
j_call: TRBJ1-1
d_call: NA
v_call: TRBV6-5
cdr3_aa: CASSKQSNTEAFF
cdr3_nt: TGTGCCAGCAGTAAACAGTCGAACACTGAAGCTTTCTTT

clone_size: NA
j_call: TRBJ1-4
d_call: TRBD1
v_call: TRBV2
cdr3_aa: CASSDWDRSHF
cdr3_nt: TGTGCCAGCAGTGACTGGGACAGGAGCCATTTT

clone_size: NA
j_call: TRBJ1-5
d_call: NA
v_call: TRBV7-9
cdr3_aa: CASSLGGQPQHF
cdr3_nt: TGTGCCAGCAGCTTAGGAGGTCAGCCCCAGCATTTT

clone_size: NA
j_call: TRBJ2-2
d_call: NA
v_call: TRBV28
cdr3_aa: CASNGGDTGELFF
cdr3_nt: TGTGCCAGCAATGGCGGGGACACCGGGGAGCTGTTTTTT

clone_size: NA
j_call: TRBJ1-6
d_call: NA
v_call: TRBV27
cdr3_aa: CASRQWGTQDNSPLHF
cdr3_nt: TGTGCCAGCAGACAATGGGGGACTCAAGATAATTCACCCCTCCACTTT

clone_size: NA
j_call: TRBJ1-1
d_call: TRBD1
v_call: TRBV6-2/TRBV6-3
cdr3_aa: CASSYGDRGLNTEAFF
cdr3_nt: TGTGCCAGCAGTTACGGCGACAGGGGCTTAAACACTGAAGCTTTCTTT

clone_size: NA
j_call: TRBJ2-1
d_call: NA
v_call: TRBV7-2
cdr3_aa: CASSSRPQALHEQFF
cdr3_nt: TGTGCCAGCAGCTCGAGACCACAGGCCCTCCATGAGCAGTTCTTC

clone_size: NA
j_call: TRBJ2-2
d_call: TRBD2
v_call: TRBV5-6
cdr3_aa: CASSPGGRGYTGELFF
cdr3_nt: TGTGCCAGCAGCCCGGGGGGTCGGGGCTACACCGGGGAGCTGTTTTTT

clone_size: few
j_call: TRBJ2-1
d_call: TRBD2
v_call: TRBV28
cdr3_aa: CASSSILAGSYNEQFF
cdr3_nt: TGTGCCAGCAGTTCCATACTAGCGGGGTCCTACAATGAGCAGTTCTTC

clone_size: once
j_call: TRBJ1-2
d_call: NA
v_call: TRBV7-2
cdr3_aa: CASSLREGGGYGYTF
cdr3_nt: TGTGCCAGCAGCCTCCGAGAGGGGGGAGGGTATGGCTACACCTTC

clone_size: NA
j_call: TRBJ2-1
d_call: TRBD1
v_call: TRBV7-9
cdr3_aa: CASSSTGASYNEQFF
cdr3_nt: TGTGCCAGCAGCTCAACAGGGGCCTCCTACAATGAGCAGTTCTTC

clone_size: NA
j_call: TRBJ1-2
d_call: TRBD1
v_call: TRBV7-8
cdr3_aa: CAISPGTGVGGYTF
cdr3_nt: TGTGCCATCTCCCCCGGGACAGGGGTGGGTGGCTACACCTTC

clone_size: few
j_call: TRBJ1-1
d_call: NA
v_call: TRBV11-2
cdr3_aa: CASSHREQAFF
cdr3_nt: TGTGCCAGCAGCCACAGGGAACAAGCTTTCTTT